This T cell receptor beta chain was retrieved from a study of blood T cell repertoires in COVID-19. Study background: The samples span acute and convalescent COVID-19 from the United States, Italy and Spain. In each case, the material was cDNA or gDNA derived from T cells, B-cell-depleted T cells, or PBMCs.

The data were produced by immunoSEQ multiplex PCR, yet TCRdb's version contains in-frame clones alone and is incomplete. Among hundreds of thousands of clones listed, 87% were seen once. Study members were between about 18 and 95 years old and lived in 20 to 30 US regions. Which cohort a participant joined came from the clinical history participants gave. This sequence originates from a man in his forties or fifties in a cohort exposed to, infected with or recovered from COVID-19 (not recorded which). The sequenced material came from PBMCs or T cells enriched from blood (not recorded which).

The DNA for the CDR3 is TGTGCCAGCAGCTCGAAGGGGACACGAACCTTCAATGAGCAGTTCTTC. It is translated as CASSSKGTRTFNEQFF. The chain is built from TRBV7-9 and TRBJ2-1; D is perhaps TRBD1 (6 bases). The germline V and J ends were trimmed by 4 bases and 6 bases, with 19 bases remaining between them. The germline V gene has CDR1 SEHNR and CDR2 FQNEAQ (reference sequence). The CDR3 has 16 residues.